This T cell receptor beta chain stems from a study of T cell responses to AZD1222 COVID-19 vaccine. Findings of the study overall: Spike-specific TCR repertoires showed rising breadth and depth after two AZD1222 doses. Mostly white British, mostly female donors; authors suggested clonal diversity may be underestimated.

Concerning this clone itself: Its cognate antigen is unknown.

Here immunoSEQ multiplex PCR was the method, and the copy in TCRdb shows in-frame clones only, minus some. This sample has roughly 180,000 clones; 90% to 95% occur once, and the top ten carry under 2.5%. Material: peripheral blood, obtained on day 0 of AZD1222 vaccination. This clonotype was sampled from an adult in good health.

DNA of the CDR3: TGTGCCAGCAGTGGACAGGGTCCTAACTATGGCTACACCTTC. Protein product: CASSGQGPNYGYTF. The rearrangement uses TRBV6-2 or TRBV6-3 and TRBJ1-2, with 8 nucleotides matching TRBD1. The length of the CDR3 is 14 residues. Trimming at V came to 5 bases and at J to 0 bases, leaving 2 bases not matched to a gene. Germline V gives CDR1 MNHEY, CDR2 SVGEGT.